These 29 T cell receptor beta chains originate from one sample sequenced in a study of OX40 agonist ivuxolimab in advanced cancers. Only in-frame clones appear in the TCRdb table, and some are missing; sequencing was by immunoSEQ multiplex PCR. Of 60,000 or so clones in the sample, about 91% were seen once. This sample comprised CD4+ or CD8+ T cells sorted from blood, obtained in a trial of the OX40 agonist ivuxolimab. These receptors all come from an adult with an advanced solid tumor such as melanoma, head and neck, liver or kidney cancer.

This chain connects TRBV5-4 to TRBJ1-1; no definite D call. This CDR3 is built from 14 residues. From germline, CDR1 is SGHNT and CDR2 YYREEE (reference sequence). Trimming pared 1 base from V and 1 base from J, leaving 8 bases between. CDR3 sequence reads: CASSLRGKNTEAFF. In DNA form, the CDR3 reads TGTGCCAGCAGCTTGCGGGGAAAGAACACTGAAGCTTTCTTT.

The chain employs TRBV9 and TRBJ2-7; 7 nucleotides align to TRBD1. CDR1 and CDR2 from the germline V gene are SGDLS and YYNGEE. With 0 bases clipped from V and 0 bases from J, the junction kept 0 bases outside the gene matches. The CDR3 length is 14 residues. The DNA for the CDR3 is TGTGCCAGCAGCGTAGGGGACAGCTCCTACGAGCAGTACTTC. Its translation is CASSVGDSSYEQYF.

The table lists this clone with a few counts. This chain links TRBV10-1 with TRBJ2-7, with unresolved D. Germline CDR1 is WNHNN and CDR2 is SYGVQD (reference sequence). V lost 6 bases and J lost 3, with 9 bases in between. This CDR3 is 12 amino acids long. The CDR3 DNA sequence: TGCGCCAGCAGCGATGAGATCTACGAGCAGTACTTC. Its translation is CASSDEIYEQYF.

Written as DNA, the CDR3 is TGTGCCTGGATCCCGCTAGGTGGTGATACGCAGTATTTT. It encodes CAWIPLGGDTQYF. The chain links TRBV30 to TRBJ2-3; D gene ambiguous. V was clipped by 4 bases and J by 6 bases, with 14 bases between them. The length of the CDR3 is 13 residues. Per the germline V gene, CDR1 is GTSNPN and CDR2 is SVGIG (reference sequence).

This clone appeared once. The chain's CDR3 is CAISERLSTEAFF. CDR3 sequence (DNA): TGTGCCATCAGTGAGAGGCTCTCCACTGAAGCTTTCTTT. The rearrangement joins TRBV10-3 to TRBJ1-1; unclear D gene. This CDR3 spans 13 amino acids. V shed 2 bases and J shed 4 bases, with 8 bases lying between them. CDR1 is ENHRY and CDR2 is SYGVKD in the germline V gene.

This chain connects TRBV10-3 to TRBJ2-3; D ambiguous. V lost 2 bases and J 2 bases, leaving 17 bases between the germline ends. The germline V gene encodes CDR1 ENHRY and CDR2 SYGVKD. This CDR3 has 17 residues. This CDR3 reads CAISEHSLLRITDTQYF. CDR3 DNA sequence: TGTGCCATCAGTGAGCATAGTCTCTTGAGAATCACAGATACGCAGTATTTT.

The chain joins TRBV27 to TRBJ2-3, with TRBD2 matching 8 bases. The germline CDR1 and CDR2 sequences are MNHEY and SMNVEV (reference sequence). The CDR3 runs 16 residues. V dropped 2 bases and J dropped 2; count of bases not matched to a gene: 6. CDR3 sequence: CASSLSQRGNTDTQYF. The CDR3 nucleotides are TGTGCCAGCAGTTTAAGCCAGCGGGGGAACACAGATACGCAGTATTTT.

The gene calls are TRBV27 and TRBJ2-7; D is unresolved. V was cut by 2 bases and J by 2 bases, with 10 bases left in between. From germline, CDR1 is MNHEY and CDR2 SMNVEV (reference sequence). This CDR3 is built from 14 residues. The CDR3 spells CASSLKGLTYEQYF. The CDR3 coding sequence is TGTGCCAGCAGTTTAAAGGGCCTAACCTACGAGCAGTACTTC.

This clone appeared a few times. The chain joins TRBV7-8 to TRBJ2-5; D is possibly TRBD2 (6 bases). V shed 5 bases and J shed 3 bases, with 19 bases lying between them. The CDR3 length is 16 residues. Germline V gives CDR1 SGHVS, CDR2 FQNEAQ. The CDR3 region has the DNA TGTGCCAGCAGCCCACCCCTGAAGCGGGCCGAAGAGACCCAGTACTTC. Its protein product is CASSPPLKRAEETQYF.

The DNA of the CDR3 is TGCGCCAGCAGCCCCGGACAGGGACACACCTTC. It yields the protein CASSPGQGHTF. The chain employs TRBV4-1 and TRBJ1-2; the match to TRBD1 covers 8 bases. This CDR3 has 11 residues. Unmatched junction bases numbered 4, after V lost 4 bases and J lost 12 bases. CDR1 MGHRA and CDR2 YSYEKL come from the germline V gene.

In this sample, this clone turned up a few times. This chain links TRBV11-2 with TRBJ2-7, with TRBD1 matching 8 bases. CDR1 is SGHAT, CDR2 FQNNGV, per germline. J lost 4 bases, V lost 3 bases, and 8 bases had no gene match. The CDR3 spans 15 residues. The CDR3, as DNA: TGTGCCAGCAGCTTGGTCTCAGGGGGCCGGTACGAGCAGTACTTC. It specifies CASSLVSGGRYEQYF.

The chain carries TRBV7-9 and TRBJ1-2; a weak D match, TRBD1 (6 bases). CDR1 and CDR2 (germline): SEHNR, FQNEAQ (reference sequence). The CDR3 sequence is 12 residues long. Trimming pared 11 bases from V and 3 bases from J, leaving 13 bases between. CDR3 protein: CAGQSPDYGYTF. CDR3 sequence (DNA): TGTGCCGGACAGAGCCCCGACTATGGCTACACCTTC.

The rearrangement uses TRBV30 and TRBJ1-2, with D possibly matching TRBD1 (6 bases). The CDR3 runs to 15 residues. CDR1 and CDR2 (germline): GTSNPN, SVGIG (reference sequence). Trimming left V 2 bases short and J 2 bases short, with 15 bases between. The CDR3 region is CAWSLIGGANYGYTF. Here the CDR3 DNA reads TGTGCCTGGAGTTTAATAGGGGGGGCGAACTATGGCTACACCTTC.

This clone was detected a few times. The chain combines TRBV30 with TRBJ2-7; 8 bases agree with TRBD1. V shed 5 bases, J shed 2 bases, and the junction held 8 bases outside the gene matches. Germline V gene lookup returns CDR1 GTSNPN and CDR2 SVGIG (reference sequence). This CDR3 region has 14 residues. Here the CDR3 DNA reads TGTGCCTGGGTTGGACAGGGTCGACCCTACGAGCAGTACTTC. Translation: CAWVGQGRPYEQYF.

This clone was detected only once. This chain uses TRBV28 with TRBJ2-7; D unclear. Germline values: CDR1 MDHEN, CDR2 SYDVKM. V was cut by 6 bases and J by 4 bases, with 13 bases left in between. The CDR3 covers 13 residues. DNA for the CDR3: TGTGCCAGCAGGTCTTCGGATTATTACGAGCAGTACTTC. Amino acid sequence: CASRSSDYYEQYF.

This clone occurred many times. The V and J genes are TRBV5-4 and TRBJ2-7; TRBD2 matches at 7 bases. The germline V gene has CDR1 SGHNT and CDR2 YYREEE (reference sequence). Germline trimming cut 6 bases from V and 3 bases from J; bases unmatched to any gene: 12. CDR3 length: 15 amino acids. The CDR3 coding sequence is TGTGCCAGCACCCGTGGCGGGGGATCCGTCTACGAGCAGTACTTC. This gives the protein CASTRGGGSVYEQYF.

The rearrangement uses TRBV7-3 and TRBJ1-2, with 8 bases lining up with TRBD1. After removal of 11 bases from V and 3 bases from J, the junction contained 11 bases not matched to a gene. This CDR3 is built from 14 residues. Germline loops: CDR1 SGHTA, CDR2 FQGTGA. The CDR3 DNA reads as TGTGCCGACATACAGGGGGAAGAGTACTATGGCTACACCTTC. It codes for CADIQGEEYYGYTF.

This clone has a handful of counts. The gene calls are TRBV6-4 and TRBJ2-3, with 13 bases lining up with TRBD2. The CDR3 has 19 amino acids. CDR1 MRHNA and CDR2 SNTAGT come from the germline V gene. J lost 2 bases, V lost 6 bases, and 14 bases had no gene match. The CDR3 region has the DNA TGTGCCAGCAGCCCTGCAGAGACTAGCGGGGGGACCTCCACAGATACGCAGTATTTT. It codes for CASSPAETSGGTSTDTQYF.

This chain uses TRBV30 with TRBJ1-1; D might be TRBD1 (5 bases). The CDR3 runs to 13 residues. Trimming left V 0 bases short and J 4 bases short, with 9 bases between. In germline, CDR1 is GTSNPN, CDR2 SVGIG (reference sequence). The CDR3 DNA follows: TGTGCCTGGAGTGTTATGGGGGGCACTGAAGCTTTCTTT. Translating it yields CAWSVMGGTEAFF.

The chain carries TRBV9 and TRBJ2-7; a weak D match, TRBD1 (5 bases). Germline CDR1 and CDR2: SGDLS and YYNGEE. The V gene lost 0 bases and the J gene lost 0 bases, with 13 bases spanning the gap. CDR3 size: 16 residues. As DNA, the CDR3 is TGTGCCAGCAGCGTAGCGACGACAGCTGACTCCTACGAGCAGTACTTC. Protein product: CASSVATTADSYEQYF.

The chain uses TRBV7-2 and TRBJ1-4, with unresolved D. Trimming left V 1 base short and J 1 base short, with 4 bases between. Germline V gene data show CDR1 as SGHTA and CDR2 as FQGNSA. The CDR3 length is 14 residues. CDR3 DNA: TGTGCCAGCAGCTTAGGGCGAACTAATGAAAAACTGTTTTTT. It translates to CASSLGRTNEKLFF.

V usage is TRBV27 and J usage is TRBJ1-1; D remains unclear. This CDR3 contains 12 residues. Deletions cut 5 bases from V and 1 base from J, with 5 bases between. In germline, CDR1 is MNHEY, CDR2 SMNVEV (reference sequence). This chain's CDR3 is CASSRRNTEAFF. The CDR3 nucleotides are TGTGCCAGCAGTCGGCGGAACACTGAAGCTTTCTTT.

V and J are TRBV9 and TRBJ2-1; 8 nucleotides match TRBD2. Looked up from germline, CDR1 is SGDLS and CDR2 is YYNGEE. V trimming: 0 bases; J trimming: 2 bases; junction bases outside the gene matches: 1. This CDR3 is 15 amino acids long. The CDR3 DNA follows: TGTGCCAGCAGCGTAGTTAGCGGGGCCTACAATGAGCAGTTCTTC. Translated: CASSVVSGAYNEQFF.

The gene calls are TRBV28 and TRBJ1-5; tentative D call: TRBD1 (6 bases). CDR1 MDHEN and CDR2 SYDVKM come from the germline V gene. The germline V and J ends were trimmed by 3 bases and 7 bases, with 7 bases remaining between them. The CDR3 extends over 12 amino acids. CDR3 residues: CASSFGGQPQHF. The CDR3 DNA reads TGTGCCAGCAGTTTCGGGGGCCAGCCCCAGCATTTT.

This clone showed up just a few times. The chain couples TRBV27 to TRBJ2-7; perhaps TRBD2 as D (5 bases). The CDR3 extends over 15 amino acids. CDR1 and CDR2 from the germline V gene are MNHEY and SMNVEV (reference sequence). V dropped 0 bases and J dropped 2 bases, with 11 bases sitting between them. CDR3 in amino acids: CASSLSTAGPYEQYF. As DNA, the CDR3 is TGTGCCAGCAGTTTATCGACGGCGGGTCCCTACGAGCAGTACTTC.

This clone was seen a handful of times. J is TRBJ1-1 and V is TRBV28, with TRBD1 matching over 11 bases. CDR1 and CDR2 (germline): MDHEN, SYDVKM. This CDR3 contains 17 residues. V shed 6 bases, J shed 3 bases, and the junction held 12 bases outside the gene matches. CDR3 sequence reads: CASRAIVGQGADTEAFF. CDR3 sequence (DNA): TGTGCCAGCAGGGCAATAGTAGGACAGGGGGCGGACACTGAAGCTTTCTTT.

The gene calls are TRBV2 and TRBJ2-1, with TRBD2 matching 13 bases. V gave up 4 bases and J gave up 3 bases; unmatched junction bases: 3. The CDR3 consists of 16 residues. Germline values: CDR1 SNHLY, CDR2 FYNNEI. This chain's CDR3 is CASSAGTSGIYNEQFF. The CDR3 coding sequence is TGTGCCAGCAGTGCTGGGACTAGCGGGATCTACAATGAGCAGTTCTTC.

The chain combines TRBV5-6 with TRBJ2-1; D remains unclear. The CDR3 has 15 amino acids. Trimming removed 1 base at V and 5 bases at J, with 13 bases between. Germline V lookup: CDR1 SGHDT, CDR2 YYEEEE. The CDR3 reads CASSLPPANNNEQFF. The CDR3 nucleotides read TGTGCCAGCAGCTTGCCCCCAGCTAACAACAATGAGCAGTTCTTC.

The rearrangement joins TRBV27 to TRBJ2-7; 12 nucleotides line up with TRBD1. J lost 4 bases, V lost 5 bases, and 6 bases had no gene match. The CDR3 covers 15 residues. Germline V gene sequence: CDR1 MNHEY, CDR2 SMNVEV (reference sequence). The CDR3 region is CASSRDRGLWYEQYF. The DNA of the CDR3 is TGTGCCAGCAGTAGGGACAGGGGGCTTTGGTACGAGCAGTACTTC.